The rows below give T cell receptor beta chains drawn from one sample of a study of shared clonotypes between healthy human individuals. Clones were read by immunoSEQ multiplex PCR, and TCRdb kept only the in-frame ones, dropping some. This sample has some 2 million clones, with about 95% found just once. Sequencing was carried out using naive CD8+ T cells sorted from blood. The receptors were gathered from a young man in good health. CDR3s include the opening cysteine and the closing phenylalanine or tryptophan. Each record gives: J gene, D gene, V gene, clone size, CDR3 DNA, CDR3 protein. The D gene is left open where the match is weak. Size is stated for part of the rows, as once, few or many counts, or as a class when the clone is expanded.

j_gene: TRBJ2-6; d_gene: TRBD1; v_gene: TRBV9; abundance: -; CDR3nt: TGTGCCAGCAGCTCCCGAAATAGGGACAGCGCCTCTGGGGCCAACGTCCTGACTTTC; CDR3aa: CASSSRNRDSASGANVLTF
j_gene: TRBJ2-7; d_gene: -; v_gene: TRBV13; abundance: -; CDR3nt: TGTGCCAGCAGCTTTAGGGAGCGGGTCGAGCAGTACTTC; CDR3aa: CASSFRERVEQYF
j_gene: TRBJ2-7; d_gene: -; v_gene: TRBV7-2; abundance: -; CDR3nt: TGTGCCAGCAGCTTAGATCCGGGGGGCGCCTACGAGCAGTACTTC; CDR3aa: CASSLDPGGAYEQYF
j_gene: TRBJ1-1; d_gene: TRBD1; v_gene: TRBV2; abundance: -; CDR3nt: TGTGCCAGCAGACCGGGACAGATGAACACTGAAGCTTTCTTT; CDR3aa: CASRPGQMNTEAFF
j_gene: TRBJ1-1; d_gene: -; v_gene: TRBV9; abundance: -; CDR3nt: TGTGCCAGCAGCGTAGCGGGTGAGAACACTGAAGCTTTCTTT; CDR3aa: CASSVAGENTEAFF
j_gene: TRBJ2-1; d_gene: -; v_gene: TRBV9; abundance: -; CDR3nt: TGTGCCAGCAGCGTAGCCCCCAACATCCCCGATGAGCAGTTCTTC; CDR3aa: CASSVAPNIPDEQFF
j_gene: TRBJ1-1; d_gene: -; v_gene: TRBV7-6; abundance: -; CDR3nt: TGTGCCAGCAGCTTAGCCGGCGCAGAAGCTTTCTTT; CDR3aa: CASSLAGAEAFF
j_gene: TRBJ2-1; d_gene: TRBD2; v_gene: TRBV6-9; abundance: once; CDR3nt: TGTGCCAGCAGCCCGACTAGCGGGGGGACCTCCTACAATGAGCAGTTCTTC; CDR3aa: CASSPTSGGTSYNEQFF
j_gene: TRBJ1-3; d_gene: -; v_gene: TRBV30; abundance: -; CDR3nt: TGTGCCTGGAGTGCGTCTAACACCATATATTTT; CDR3aa: CAWSASNTIYF
j_gene: TRBJ2-5; d_gene: -; v_gene: TRBV5-1; abundance: -; CDR3nt: TGCGCCAGCAGCTTTCTTGCTGTCTTGGAACAGAAAGAGACCCAGTACTTC; CDR3aa: CASSFLAVLEQKETQYF
j_gene: TRBJ2-7; d_gene: -; v_gene: TRBV27; abundance: -; CDR3nt: TGTGCCAGCAGTTTACTCTTCCAGGGTGGACCCTACGAGCAGTACTTC; CDR3aa: CASSLLFQGGPYEQYF
j_gene: TRBJ1-2; d_gene: -; v_gene: TRBV2; abundance: -; CDR3nt: TGTGCCAGCAGTGCGGGAGTGGAGCAGGGCCAAAACTATGGTGGCTACACCTTC; CDR3aa: CASSAGVEQGQNYGGYTF
j_gene: TRBJ2-3; d_gene: TRBD2; v_gene: TRBV27; abundance: -; CDR3nt: TGTGCCAGCACCACACTAGCGGGAGTGGGAGATACGCAGTATTTT; CDR3aa: CASTTLAGVGDTQYF
j_gene: TRBJ2-7; d_gene: -; v_gene: TRBV11-1; abundance: -; CDR3nt: TGTGCCAGCAGCTTAGAACAGCTTTACTACGAGCAGTACTTC; CDR3aa: CASSLEQLYYEQYF